The rows below give T cell receptor beta chains drawn from one sample of a study of shared clonotypes between healthy human individuals. Libraries were prepared by immunoSEQ multiplex PCR; TCRdb keeps only in-frame clonotypes and omits some of them. The repertoire holds about 2 million clones, with about 95% as singletons. Material for sequencing was naive CD8+ T cells sorted from blood. All receptors derive from a man younger than 35 in good health. Each CDR3 is given with its conserved first and last residue. Fields, in order: V gene, D gene, J gene, clone size, CDR3 protein, CDR3 DNA. D genes are given only for firm matches. Expanded clones are given a class, and other clones once, few, many or no size at all.

TRBV6-5	NA	TRBJ2-7	NA	CASSYRTDSYEQYF	TGTGCCAGCAGTTACCGGACAGACTCCTACGAGCAGTACTTC
TRBV7-9	NA	TRBJ1-6	NA	CASSLNQGGDSPLHF	TGTGCCAGCAGCCTGAACCAGGGTGGAGATTCACCCCTCCACTTT
TRBV7-9	NA	TRBJ1-1	NA	CASSQIGYTEAFF	TGTGCCAGCAGCCAAATAGGGTACACTGAAGCTTTCTTT
TRBV13	TRBD1	TRBJ2-7	NA	CASALGRGLHEQYF	TGTGCCAGTGCTTTGGGCAGGGGGCTGCACGAGCAGTACTTC
TRBV4-1	NA	TRBJ2-1	NA	CASSQSLSYNEQFF	TGCGCCAGCAGCCAATCGTTGTCCTACAATGAGCAGTTCTTC
TRBV7-9	NA	TRBJ2-1	NA	CASSSAGTYNEQFF	TGTGCCAGCAGCTCAGCCGGGACCTACAATGAGCAGTTCTTC
TRBV2	NA	TRBJ1-2	NA	CASSDYPLANYGYTF	TGTGCCAGCAGTGATTACCCATTAGCTAACTATGGCTACACCTTC
TRBV28	TRBD1	TRBJ2-2	NA	CASSQDRGQTGELFF	TGTGCCAGCAGTCAGGACAGGGGACAAACCGGGGAGCTGTTTTTT
TRBV7-8	NA	TRBJ1-4	NA	CASSFFGNEKLFF	TGTGCCAGCAGCTTTTTCGGAAATGAAAAACTGTTTTTT
TRBV11-2	NA	TRBJ1-1	NA	CASSLWRNTEAFF	TGTGCCAGCAGCTTATGGAGGAACACTGAAGCTTTCTTT
TRBV9	NA	TRBJ2-2	NA	CASTSGGGLGTGELFF	TGTGCCAGCACCTCAGGGGGGGGGCTAGGCACCGGGGAGCTGTTTTTT
TRBV27	NA	TRBJ2-1	NA	CASSGEDSSYNEQFF	TGTGCCAGCAGCGGGGAGGATAGCTCCTACAATGAGCAGTTCTTC
TRBV6-1	TRBD1	TRBJ1-5	few	CASRDDRALKPQHF	TGTGCCAGCAGAGACGACAGGGCGTTGAAGCCCCAGCATTTT
TRBV10-3	NA	TRBJ1-2	NA	CAISEAGGQDYGYTF	TGTGCCATCAGTGAGGCGGGGGGGCAAGACTATGGCTACACCTTC
TRBV19	NA	TRBJ2-5	NA	CASSPDSRETQYF	TGTGCCAGTAGTCCTGACAGCCGGGAGACCCAGTACTTC